The 2 T cell receptor beta chains below come from one sample, sequenced in a study of T cells after yellow fever vaccination (dated by TCRdb to between 2019 and 2020). The library was made by 5' RACE. The reads were generated on an Illumina NovaSeq 6000. TCRdb applied fastp at Q25 and MiXCR to the public reads, then kept only in-frame beta chains. Each record represents a unique CDR3 protein, reported with the most common genes and DNA among its rows. Present in this sample are fewer than 350,000 distinct CDR3 sequences, roughly 4.3% of which were seen just once. The ten largest make up roughly a fifth of the sample. In the paper's terms, the treatment or condition label means: live attenuated yellow fever vaccine strain. The sample was PBMCs, taken 15 days after the yellow fever booster vaccination. These receptors were taken from a young man who received the YFV17D yellow fever vaccine.

CDR3 DNA sequence: TGTGCCAGCAGGGGACAGGGATGTCAGCCCCAGCATTTT. Amino acid sequence: CASRGQGCQPQHF. This chain uses TRBV28 with TRBJ1-5; 9 bases are shared with TRBD1. The CDR3 is 13 amino acids. With V trimmed by 6 bases and J by 6 bases, 3 bases remained unmatched. The germline V gene encodes CDR1 MDHEN and CDR2 SYDVKM.

The sample holds many counts of this clonotype. This chain links TRBV4-1 with TRBJ2-2; 12 bases are a match to TRBD2. The CDR3 sequence is 17 residues long. The V gene's germline CDR1 is MGHRA and CDR2 YSYEKL. With V trimmed by 0 bases and J by 5 bases, 4 bases remained unmatched. Written as DNA, the CDR3 is TGCGCCAGCAGCCAAGATCCTGGGACTAGCGGGACCGGGGAGCTGTTTTTT. Protein product: CASSQDPGTSGTGELFF.